This note documents a single T cell receptor (beta chain) sequence. What it recognizes is unknown. The sample belongs to a study of cytomegalovirus exposure and HLA in healthy donors. Produced via immunoSEQ multiplex PCR; TCRdb's table is partial and in-frame only. The table lists 70,000 to 75,000 clones, just under 95% of them singletons. V dropped 0 bases and J dropped 6 bases, with 11 bases sitting between them. There are 15 residues in the CDR3. Germline CDR1 is SEHNR and CDR2 is FQNEAQ (reference sequence). The study, taken as a whole, reports: The majority of TCR sequences were rare, yet some public TCRs appeared in many donors. Cytomegalovirus status was reportedly diagnosed by the classifier with high sensitivity and specificity.

The receptor was isolated from a man aged 18 to 29 in good health and CMV-seropositive. The chain has TRBV7-9 and TRBJ2-2; possibly TRBD1 for D (6 bases). Sequencing used PBMCs. The DNA for the CDR3 is TGTGCCAGCAGCTTAGCGGGCAGGGGCGCCGGGGAGCTGTTTTTT. Protein sequence: CASSLAGRGAGELFF.